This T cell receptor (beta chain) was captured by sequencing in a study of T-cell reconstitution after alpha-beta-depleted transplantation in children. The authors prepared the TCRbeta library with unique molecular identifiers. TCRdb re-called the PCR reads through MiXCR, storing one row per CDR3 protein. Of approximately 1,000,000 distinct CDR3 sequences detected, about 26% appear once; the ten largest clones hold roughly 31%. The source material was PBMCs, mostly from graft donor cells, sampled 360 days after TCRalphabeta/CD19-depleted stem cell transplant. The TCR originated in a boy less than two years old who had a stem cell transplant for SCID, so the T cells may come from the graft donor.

CDR3 protein: CASSHPQARAFF. CDR3 sequence (DNA): TGTGCCAGCAGCCATCCACAGGCGAGGGCTTTCTTT. V usage is TRBV3-1 and J usage is TRBJ1-1, with D tentatively TRBD1 (5 bases). The ends were cut back, 3 bases at V and 11 bases at J, with 13 bases in the middle. Looked up from germline, CDR1 is LGHDT and CDR2 is YNNKEL (reference sequence). The CDR3 has 12 residues. Full variable domain (rest looked up from reference TRBV3-1 and TRBJ1-1): DTAVSQTPKYLVTQMGNDKSIKCEQNLGHDTMYWYKQDSKKFLKIMFSYNNKELIINETVPNRFSPKSPDKAHLNLHINSLELGDSAVYFCASSHPQARAFFGQGTRLTVV.